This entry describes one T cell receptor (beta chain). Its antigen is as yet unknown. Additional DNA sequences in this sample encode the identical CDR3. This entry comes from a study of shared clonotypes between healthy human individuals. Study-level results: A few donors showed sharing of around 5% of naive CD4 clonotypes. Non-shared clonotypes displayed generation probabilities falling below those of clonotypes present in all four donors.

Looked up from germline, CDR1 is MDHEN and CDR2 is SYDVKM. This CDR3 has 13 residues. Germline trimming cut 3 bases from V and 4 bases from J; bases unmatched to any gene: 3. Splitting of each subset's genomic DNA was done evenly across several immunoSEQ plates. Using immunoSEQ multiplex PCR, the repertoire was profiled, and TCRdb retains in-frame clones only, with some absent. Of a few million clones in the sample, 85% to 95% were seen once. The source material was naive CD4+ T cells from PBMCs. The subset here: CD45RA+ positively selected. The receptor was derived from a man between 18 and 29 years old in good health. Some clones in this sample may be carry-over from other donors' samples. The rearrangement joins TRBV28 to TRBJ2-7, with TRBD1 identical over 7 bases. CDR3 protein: CASSLGQPYEQYF. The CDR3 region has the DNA TGTGCCAGCAGTTTGGGACAGCCTTACGAGCAGTACTTC.